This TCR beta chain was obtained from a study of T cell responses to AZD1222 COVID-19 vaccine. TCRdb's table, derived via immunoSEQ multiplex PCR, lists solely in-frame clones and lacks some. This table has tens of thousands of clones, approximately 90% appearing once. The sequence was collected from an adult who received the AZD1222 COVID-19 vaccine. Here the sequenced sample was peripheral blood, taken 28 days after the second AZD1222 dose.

The CDR3 here is CASSQTGLRSSYEQYF. The CDR3 coding sequence is TGTGCCAGCAGCCAAACAGGGCTTAGGAGCTCCTACGAGCAGTACTTC. The chain carries TRBV3-1 (or the pseudogene TRBV3-2) and TRBJ2-7; tentative D call: TRBD1 (6 bases). CDR3 length: 16 residues. Germline-derived CDR1 and CDR2 are LGHDT and YNNKEL (reference sequence). V shed 2 bases and J shed 0 bases, with 14 bases lying between them.